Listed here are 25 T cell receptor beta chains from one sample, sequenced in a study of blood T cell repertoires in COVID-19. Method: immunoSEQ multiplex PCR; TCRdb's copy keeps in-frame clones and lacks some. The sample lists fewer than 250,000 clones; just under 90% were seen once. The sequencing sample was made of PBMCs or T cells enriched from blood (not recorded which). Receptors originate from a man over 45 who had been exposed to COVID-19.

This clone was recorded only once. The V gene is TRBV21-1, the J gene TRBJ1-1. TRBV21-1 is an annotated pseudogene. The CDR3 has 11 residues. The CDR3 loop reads CASSGLSEAFF. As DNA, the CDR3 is TGTGCCAGCAGCGGACTCTCCGAAGCTTTCTTT.

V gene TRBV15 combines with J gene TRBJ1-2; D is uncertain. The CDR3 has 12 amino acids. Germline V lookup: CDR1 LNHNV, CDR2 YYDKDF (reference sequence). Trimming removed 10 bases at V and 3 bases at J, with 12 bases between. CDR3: CAISDADYGYTF. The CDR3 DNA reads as TGTGCCATAAGCGACGCGGACTATGGCTACACCTTC.

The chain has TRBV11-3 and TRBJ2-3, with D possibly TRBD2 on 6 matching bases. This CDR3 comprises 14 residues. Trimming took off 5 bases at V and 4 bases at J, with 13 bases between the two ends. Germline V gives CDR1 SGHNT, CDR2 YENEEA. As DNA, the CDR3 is TGTGCCAGCAGCCGGGAGTTAGCTGCAGATACGCAGTATTTT. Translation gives CASSRELAADTQYF.

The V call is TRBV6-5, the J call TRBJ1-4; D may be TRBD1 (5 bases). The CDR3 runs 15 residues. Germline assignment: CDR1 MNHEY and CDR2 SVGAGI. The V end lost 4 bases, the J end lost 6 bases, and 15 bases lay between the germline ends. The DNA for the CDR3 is TGTGCCAGCAGTTCAATGGGCAGGGAGGATGAAAAACTGTTTTTT. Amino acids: CASSSMGREDEKLFF.

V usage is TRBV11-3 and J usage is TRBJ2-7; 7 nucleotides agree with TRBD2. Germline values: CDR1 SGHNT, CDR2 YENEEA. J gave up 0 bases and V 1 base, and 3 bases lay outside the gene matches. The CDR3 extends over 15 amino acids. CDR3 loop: CASSLGGLFSYEQYF. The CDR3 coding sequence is TGTGCCAGCAGCTTAGGGGGACTATTCTCCTACGAGCAGTACTTC.

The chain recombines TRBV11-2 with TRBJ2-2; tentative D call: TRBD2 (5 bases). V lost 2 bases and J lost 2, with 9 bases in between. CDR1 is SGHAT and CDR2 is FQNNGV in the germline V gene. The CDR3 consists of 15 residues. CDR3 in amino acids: CASSLTGINTGELFF. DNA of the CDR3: TGTGCCAGCAGCTTAACGGGGATTAACACCGGGGAGCTGTTTTTT.

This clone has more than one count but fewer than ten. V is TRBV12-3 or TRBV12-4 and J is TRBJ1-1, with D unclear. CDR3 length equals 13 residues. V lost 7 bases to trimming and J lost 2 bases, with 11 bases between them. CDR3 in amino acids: CASTEDFNTEAFF. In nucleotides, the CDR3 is TGTGCCAGCACCGAGGACTTTAACACTGAAGCTTTCTTT.

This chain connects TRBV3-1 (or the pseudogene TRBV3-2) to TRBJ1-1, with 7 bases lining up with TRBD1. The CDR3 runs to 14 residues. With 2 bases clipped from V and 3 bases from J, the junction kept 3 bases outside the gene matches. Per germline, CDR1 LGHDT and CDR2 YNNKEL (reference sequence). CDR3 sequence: CASSQLDRDTEAFF. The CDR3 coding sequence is TGTGCCAGCAGCCAACTCGACAGGGACACTGAAGCTTTCTTT.

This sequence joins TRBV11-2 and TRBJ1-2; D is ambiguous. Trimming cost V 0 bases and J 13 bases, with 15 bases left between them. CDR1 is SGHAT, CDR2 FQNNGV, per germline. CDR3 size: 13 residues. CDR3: CASSLDAWAGPTF. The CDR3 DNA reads TGTGCCAGCAGCTTAGATGCCTGGGCAGGCCCCACCTTC.

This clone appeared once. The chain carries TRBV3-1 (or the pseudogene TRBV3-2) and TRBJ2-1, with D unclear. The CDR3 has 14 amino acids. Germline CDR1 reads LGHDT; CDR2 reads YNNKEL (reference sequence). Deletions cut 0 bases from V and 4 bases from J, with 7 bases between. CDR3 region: CASSQDPVYNEQFF. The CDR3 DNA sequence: TGTGCCAGCAGCCAAGATCCGGTTTACAATGAGCAGTTCTTC.

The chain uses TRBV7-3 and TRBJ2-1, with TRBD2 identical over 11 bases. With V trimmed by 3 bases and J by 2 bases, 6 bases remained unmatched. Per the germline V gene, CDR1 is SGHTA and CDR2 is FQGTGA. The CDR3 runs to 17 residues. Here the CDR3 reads CASSFGLAGGTYNEQFF. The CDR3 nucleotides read TGTGCCAGCAGCTTCGGGCTAGCGGGGGGAACCTACAATGAGCAGTTCTTC.

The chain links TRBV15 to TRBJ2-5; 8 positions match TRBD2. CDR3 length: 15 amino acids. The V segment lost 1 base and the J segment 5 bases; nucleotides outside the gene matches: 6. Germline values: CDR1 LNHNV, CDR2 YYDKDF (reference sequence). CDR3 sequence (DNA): TGTGCCACCAGCAGAGTGGGGACTAGAGGGGAGACCCAGTACTTC. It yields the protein CATSRVGTRGETQYF.

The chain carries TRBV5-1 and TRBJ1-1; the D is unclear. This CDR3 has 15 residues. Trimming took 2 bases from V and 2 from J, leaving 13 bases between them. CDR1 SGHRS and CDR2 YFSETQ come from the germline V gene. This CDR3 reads CASSFGAGKNTEAFF. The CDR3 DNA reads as TGCGCCAGCAGCTTTGGTGCGGGAAAAAACACTGAAGCTTTCTTT.

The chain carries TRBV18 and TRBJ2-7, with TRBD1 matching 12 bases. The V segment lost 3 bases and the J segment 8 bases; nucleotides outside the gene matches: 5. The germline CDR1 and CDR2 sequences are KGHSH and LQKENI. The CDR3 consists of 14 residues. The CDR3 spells CASSPPGTGGKQYF. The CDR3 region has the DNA TGTGCCAGCTCACCCCCCGGGACAGGGGGCAAGCAGTACTTC.

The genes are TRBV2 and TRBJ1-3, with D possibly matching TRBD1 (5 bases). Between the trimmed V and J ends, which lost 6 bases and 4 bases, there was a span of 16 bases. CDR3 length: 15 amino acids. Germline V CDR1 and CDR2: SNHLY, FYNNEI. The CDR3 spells CASRQGLSEGNTIYF. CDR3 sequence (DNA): TGTGCCAGCAGGCAGGGATTGTCTGAAGGAAACACCATATATTTT.

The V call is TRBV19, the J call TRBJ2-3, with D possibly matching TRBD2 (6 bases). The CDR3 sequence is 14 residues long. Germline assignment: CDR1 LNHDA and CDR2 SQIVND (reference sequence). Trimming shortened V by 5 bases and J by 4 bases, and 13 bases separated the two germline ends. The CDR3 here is CASSGWGGADTQYF. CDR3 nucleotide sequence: TGTGCCAGTAGTGGGTGGGGCGGGGCAGATACGCAGTATTTT.

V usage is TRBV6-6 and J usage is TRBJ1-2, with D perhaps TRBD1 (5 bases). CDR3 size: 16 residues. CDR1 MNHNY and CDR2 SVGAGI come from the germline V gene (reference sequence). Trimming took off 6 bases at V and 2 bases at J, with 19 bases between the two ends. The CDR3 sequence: CASRSLSGQGNYGYTF. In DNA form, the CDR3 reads TGTGCCAGCAGGAGCCTCTCAGGCCAGGGAAACTATGGCTACACCTTC.

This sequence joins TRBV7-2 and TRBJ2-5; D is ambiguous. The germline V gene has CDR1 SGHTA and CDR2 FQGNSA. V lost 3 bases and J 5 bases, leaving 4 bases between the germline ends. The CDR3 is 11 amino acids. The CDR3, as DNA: TGTGCCAGCAGCTTCTTTGAGACCCAGTACTTC. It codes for CASSFFETQYF.

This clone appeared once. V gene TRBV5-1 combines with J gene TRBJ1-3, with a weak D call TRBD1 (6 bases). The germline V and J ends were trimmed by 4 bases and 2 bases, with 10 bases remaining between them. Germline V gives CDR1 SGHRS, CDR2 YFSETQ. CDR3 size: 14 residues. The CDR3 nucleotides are TGCGCCAGCAGCGGGCAGGGGACTGGAAACACCATATATTTT. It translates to CASSGQGTGNTIYF.

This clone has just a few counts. The CDR3: CASRQGMNTEAFF. In DNA, the CDR3 is TGCGCCAGCAGACAGGGGATGAACACTGAAGCTTTCTTT. This chain joins TRBV10-1 and TRBJ1-1; 7 bases are shared with TRBD1. Trimming removed 6 bases from V and 0 bases from J; junction bases left unmatched: 1. Per germline, CDR1 WNHNN and CDR2 SYGVQD (reference sequence). The CDR3 covers 13 residues.

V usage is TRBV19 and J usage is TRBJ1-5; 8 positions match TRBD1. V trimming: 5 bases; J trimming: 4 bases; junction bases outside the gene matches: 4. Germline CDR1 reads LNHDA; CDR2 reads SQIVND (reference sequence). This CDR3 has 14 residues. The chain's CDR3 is CASSPWTGNQPQHF. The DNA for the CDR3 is TGTGCCAGTAGTCCGTGGACAGGGAATCAGCCCCAGCATTTT.

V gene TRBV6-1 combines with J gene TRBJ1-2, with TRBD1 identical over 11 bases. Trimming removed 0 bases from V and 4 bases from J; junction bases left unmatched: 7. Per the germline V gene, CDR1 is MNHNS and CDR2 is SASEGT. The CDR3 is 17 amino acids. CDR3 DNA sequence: TGTGCCAGCAGTGAAGCGATTAGGACAGGGGGCCCCTATGGCTACACCTTC. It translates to CASSEAIRTGGPYGYTF.

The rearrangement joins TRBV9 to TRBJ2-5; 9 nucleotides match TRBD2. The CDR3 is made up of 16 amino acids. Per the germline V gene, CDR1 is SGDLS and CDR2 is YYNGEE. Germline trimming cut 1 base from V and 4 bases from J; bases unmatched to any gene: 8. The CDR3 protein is CASSVSPLAGSETQYF. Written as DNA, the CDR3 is TGTGCCAGCAGCGTATCACCACTAGCGGGTTCAGAGACCCAGTACTTC.

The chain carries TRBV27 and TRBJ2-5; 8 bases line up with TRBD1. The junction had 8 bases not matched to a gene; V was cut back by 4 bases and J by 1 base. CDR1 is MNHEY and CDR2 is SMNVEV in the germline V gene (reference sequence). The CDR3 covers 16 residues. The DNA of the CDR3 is TGTGCCAGCAGTTCCGGGACAGGACGGGGCCAAGAGACCCAGTACTTC. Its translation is CASSSGTGRGQETQYF.

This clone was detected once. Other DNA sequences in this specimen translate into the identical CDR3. The CDR3 region is CASSPGQGANTGELFF. The CDR3, as DNA: TGTGCCAGCTCCCCCGGACAGGGGGCGAACACCGGGGAGCTGTTTTTT. This chain uses TRBV18 with TRBJ2-2, with 10 bases identical to TRBD1. Per the germline V gene, CDR1 is KGHSH and CDR2 is LQKENI. The CDR3 has 16 residues. The junction had 4 bases not matched to a gene; V was cut back by 6 bases and J by 0 bases.